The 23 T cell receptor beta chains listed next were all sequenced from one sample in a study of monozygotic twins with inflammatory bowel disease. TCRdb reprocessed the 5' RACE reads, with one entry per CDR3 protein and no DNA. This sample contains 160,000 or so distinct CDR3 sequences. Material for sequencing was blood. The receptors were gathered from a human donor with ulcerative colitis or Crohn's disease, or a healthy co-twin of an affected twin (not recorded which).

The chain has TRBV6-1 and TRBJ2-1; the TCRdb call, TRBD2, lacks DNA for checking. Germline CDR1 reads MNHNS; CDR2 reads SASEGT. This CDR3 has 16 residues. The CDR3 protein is CASSALPGGRAAEQFF.

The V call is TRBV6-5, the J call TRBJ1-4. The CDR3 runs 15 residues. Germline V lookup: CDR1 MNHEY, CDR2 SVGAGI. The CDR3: CASSYRSATNEKLFF.

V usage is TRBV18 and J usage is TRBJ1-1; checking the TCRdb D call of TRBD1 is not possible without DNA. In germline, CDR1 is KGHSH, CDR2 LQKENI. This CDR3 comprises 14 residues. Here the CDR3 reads CASSPIPGNTEAFF.

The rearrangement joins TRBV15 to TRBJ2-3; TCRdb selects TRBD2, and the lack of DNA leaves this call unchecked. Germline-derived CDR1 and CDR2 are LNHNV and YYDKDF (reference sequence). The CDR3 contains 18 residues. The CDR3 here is CATSQLFWRGIVGDTQYF.

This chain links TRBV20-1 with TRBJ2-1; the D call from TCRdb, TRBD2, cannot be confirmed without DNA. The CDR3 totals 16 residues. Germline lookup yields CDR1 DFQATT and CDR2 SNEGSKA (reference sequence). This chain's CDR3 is CSASSNSGSSYNEQFF.

The CDR3 spells CASSTGQGATDTQYF. The chain is built from TRBV5-1 and TRBJ2-3; TCRdb designates TRBD1, a call that cannot be tested without DNA. CDR3 length: 15 residues. The germline CDR1 and CDR2 sequences are SGHRS and YFSETQ.

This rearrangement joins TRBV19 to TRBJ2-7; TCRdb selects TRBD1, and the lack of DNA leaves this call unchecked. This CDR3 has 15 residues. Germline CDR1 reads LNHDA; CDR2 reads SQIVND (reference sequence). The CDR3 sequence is CASSNRDRSPYEQYF.

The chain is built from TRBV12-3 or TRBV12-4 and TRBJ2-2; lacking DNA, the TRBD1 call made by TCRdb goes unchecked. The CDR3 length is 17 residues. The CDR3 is CASSPRGTPQNTGELFF.

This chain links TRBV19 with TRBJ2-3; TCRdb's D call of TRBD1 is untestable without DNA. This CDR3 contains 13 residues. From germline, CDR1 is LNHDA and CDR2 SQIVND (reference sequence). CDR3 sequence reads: CTSQGTLTDTQYF.

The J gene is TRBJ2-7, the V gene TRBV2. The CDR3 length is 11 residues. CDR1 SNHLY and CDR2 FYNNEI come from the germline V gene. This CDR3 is CASSPYVEQYF.

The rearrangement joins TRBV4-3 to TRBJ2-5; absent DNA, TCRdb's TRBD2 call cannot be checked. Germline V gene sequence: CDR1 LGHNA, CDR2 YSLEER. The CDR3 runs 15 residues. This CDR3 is CASSRIYSSGETQYF.

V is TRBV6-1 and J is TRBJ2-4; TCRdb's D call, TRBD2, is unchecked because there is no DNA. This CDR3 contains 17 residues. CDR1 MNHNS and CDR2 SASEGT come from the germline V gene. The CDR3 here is CATARDGTFPGKNIQYF.

CDR3 sequence: CASSQGVGAAFF. The chain is built from TRBV7-9 and TRBJ1-1; TCRdb returns TRBD1, unconfirmable since there is no DNA. The CDR3 is 12 amino acids. Germline V gene sequence: CDR1 SEHNR, CDR2 FQNEAQ (reference sequence). Based on the CDR3 plus reference TRBV7-9 and TRBJ1-1, the full variable domain is DTGVSQNPRHKITKRGQNVTFRCDPISEHNRLYWYRQTLGQGPEFLTYFQNEAQLEKSRLLSDRFSAERPKGSFSTLEIQRTEQGDSAMYLCASSQGVGAAFFGQGTRLTVV.

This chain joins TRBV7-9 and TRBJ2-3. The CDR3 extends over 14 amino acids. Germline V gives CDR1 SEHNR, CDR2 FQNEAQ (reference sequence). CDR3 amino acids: CASSLNTPTDTQYF.

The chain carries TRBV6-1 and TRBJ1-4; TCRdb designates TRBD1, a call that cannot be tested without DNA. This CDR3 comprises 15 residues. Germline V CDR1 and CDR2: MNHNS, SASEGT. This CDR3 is CASSRIQGAQEKLFF.

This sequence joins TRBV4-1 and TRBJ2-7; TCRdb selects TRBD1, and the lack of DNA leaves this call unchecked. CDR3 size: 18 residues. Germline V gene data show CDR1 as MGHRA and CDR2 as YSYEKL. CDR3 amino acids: CASSQEGGGVTGIYEQYF.

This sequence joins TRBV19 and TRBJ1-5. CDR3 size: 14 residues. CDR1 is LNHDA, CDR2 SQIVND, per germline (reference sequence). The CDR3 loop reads CASSRASGNQPQHF. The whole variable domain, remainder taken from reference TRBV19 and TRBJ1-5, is DGGITQSPKYLFRKEGQNVTLSCEQNLNHDAMYWYRQDPGQGLRLIYYSQIVNDFQKGDIAEGYSVSREKKESFPLTVTSAQKNPTAFYLCASSRASGNQPQHFGDGTRLSIL.

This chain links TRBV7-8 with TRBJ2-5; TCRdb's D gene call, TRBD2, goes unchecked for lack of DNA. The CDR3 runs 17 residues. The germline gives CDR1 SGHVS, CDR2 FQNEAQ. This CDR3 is CASSYSGTSGYQETQYF.

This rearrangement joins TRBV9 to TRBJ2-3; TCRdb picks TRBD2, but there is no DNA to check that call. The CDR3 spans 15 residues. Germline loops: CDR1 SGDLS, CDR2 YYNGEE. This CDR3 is CASSVEGRYTDTQYF.

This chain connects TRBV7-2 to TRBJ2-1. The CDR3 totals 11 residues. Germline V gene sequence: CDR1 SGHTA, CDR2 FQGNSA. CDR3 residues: CASSPRYEQFF.

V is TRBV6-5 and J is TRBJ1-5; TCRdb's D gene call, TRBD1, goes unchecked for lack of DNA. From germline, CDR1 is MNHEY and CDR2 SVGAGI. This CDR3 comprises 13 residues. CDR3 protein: CASSYKGSQPQHF.

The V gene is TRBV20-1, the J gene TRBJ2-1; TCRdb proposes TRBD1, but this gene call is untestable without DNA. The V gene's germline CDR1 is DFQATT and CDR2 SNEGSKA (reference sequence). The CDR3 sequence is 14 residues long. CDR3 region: CSANPGVGYNEQFF.

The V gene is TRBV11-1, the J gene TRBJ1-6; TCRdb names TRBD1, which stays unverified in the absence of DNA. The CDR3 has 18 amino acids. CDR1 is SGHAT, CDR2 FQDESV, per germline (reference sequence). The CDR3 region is CASSFTGRDSLHNSPLHF.